This T cell receptor beta chain derives from a study of cytotoxic CD8 clonotypes in ibrutinib-treated CLL. As regards this clone: As yet, its antigen is unknown.

V was pared by 5 bases and J by 4 bases, with 7 bases of the junction left unmatched. CDR1 and CDR2 from the germline V gene are MNHEY and SMNVEV (reference sequence). This CDR3 is built from 14 residues. Study findings and constraints: Public clonotypes were seen rarely and were contracted or stable on treatment.

Clones were read by immunoSEQ multiplex PCR, and TCRdb kept only the in-frame ones, dropping some. The data contain 250,000 or so clones, 70% of them singletons. V gene TRBV27 combines with J gene TRBJ1-2; 7 nucleotides align to TRBD1. The TCR comes from a human donor with chronic lymphocytic leukemia. The input for sequencing was PBMCs, taken after 24 months of ibrutinib treatment. The CDR3 DNA sequence: TGTGCCAGCAGTCGGGGGACAGCGATCTATGGCTACACCTTC. Amino acid sequence: CASSRGTAIYGYTF.